This TCR beta chain was sequenced for a study of blood T cell repertoires in COVID-19. As for the study in general: PBMCs, B-cell-depleted T cells, or T cells provided the cDNA or gDNA that made up the material.

Recruited during active infection, patients (from Seattle) were subsequently followed longitudinally. In the case of this clone: Other DNA sequences in the same sample also yield this CDR3.

Data came from immunoSEQ multiplex PCR; TCRdb stores just in-frame clones and leaves some out. Of over 150,000 clones in the sample, under 85% were seen once. V dropped 4 bases and J dropped 0 bases, with 8 bases sitting between them. This CDR3 has 13 residues. The germline V gene has CDR1 SGHRS and CDR2 YFSETQ. The chain couples TRBV5-1 to TRBJ2-7; weak D call: TRBD2 (5 bases). The source is a man older than 75 with COVID-19, enrolled during active disease. The sequenced sample was peripheral blood. CDR3 amino acids: CASSPGFSYEQYF. CDR3 DNA: TGCGCCAGCAGCCCGGGGTTCTCCTACGAGCAGTACTTC.